The 9 T cell receptor beta chains presented below share a single source sample, sequenced in a study of blood T cells in healthy people across ages (dated by TCRdb to the mid-2010s). The method behind the library was 5' RACE. Sequencing relied on an Illumina HiSeq 2500. A second about 7 to 11 cycle PCR used a sample-barcoded 5' primer and a J-beta primer mix. TCRdb trimmed public reads at Q25 via fastp, called clones via MiXCR and kept in-frame beta chains. Every entry covers one CDR3 protein and lists the most common genes and DNA from its rows. The sample data list around 1,000,000 distinct CDR3 sequences, and roughly 24% of these were observed just once. 0.75% of the sample is in the top ten clones. The same data also went into a second study, on T cells of mothers and their children.

The sequencing input was blood. The receptor source for this set is a girl aged 2 to 9 in good health.

The V call is TRBV5-1, the J call TRBJ2-3; tentative D call: TRBD2 (7 bases). The CDR3 extends over 17 amino acids. V lost 7 bases and J 2 bases, leaving 23 bases between the germline ends. CDR1 and CDR2 from the germline V gene are SGHRS and YFSETQ. CDR3 in amino acids: CASGDYGGGRPTDTQYF. The CDR3, as DNA: TGCGCCAGCGGGGACTATGGGGGCGGGCGACCCACAGATACGCAGTATTTT.

This clonotype was counted only a few times. The J gene is TRBJ1-6, the V gene TRBV5-1, with unresolved D. Germline V gene sequence: CDR1 SGHRS, CDR2 YFSETQ. CDR3 length: 16 amino acids. V shed 0 bases and J shed 8 bases, with 15 bases lying between them. The CDR3 bases are TGCGCCAGCAGCTTGGGGACGACGGTGGTAGATTCACCCCTCCACTTT. As protein: CASSLGTTVVDSPLHF.

In its sample, this clonotype was seen a few times. The chain has TRBV20-1 and TRBJ1-2, with D unresolved. The CDR3 spans 11 residues. V was pared by 0 bases and J by 2 bases, with 1 base between. From germline, CDR1 is DFQATT and CDR2 SNEGSKA (reference sequence). The CDR3 nucleotides are TGCAGTGCTAGAGACAACTATGGCTACACCTTC. Protein: CSARDNYGYTF.

The chain joins TRBV12-3 or TRBV12-4 to TRBJ1-5; D may be TRBD1 (5 bases). Trimming shortened V by 5 bases and J by 9 bases, and 17 bases separated the two germline ends. The CDR3 sequence is 14 residues long. The CDR3 reads CASSLLGPAWPQHF. CDR3 nucleotide sequence: TGTGCCAGCAGTCTCTTGGGGCCGGCATGGCCCCAGCATTTT.

This clonotype was observed many times. This chain joins TRBV20-1 and TRBJ1-1, with a possible D match to TRBD1 (6 bases). This CDR3 is 13 amino acids long. Trimming stripped 0 bases from V and 8 bases from J, with 13 bases between. The germline CDR1 and CDR2 sequences are DFQATT and SNEGSKA (reference sequence). The chain's CDR3 is CSARELGAGEAFF. Written as DNA, the CDR3 is TGCAGTGCTAGAGAGCTGGGGGCCGGAGAAGCTTTCTTT.

This clonotype came up many times. The chain carries TRBV4-2 and TRBJ1-5, with D uncertain. Germline loops: CDR1 LGHNA, CDR2 YNFKEQ. The CDR3 loop spans 15 amino acids. The ends were cut back, 0 bases at V and 8 bases at J, with 14 bases in the middle. The CDR3 sequence is CASSQDLGPREPQHF. The CDR3 nucleotides are TGTGCCAGCAGCCAAGATCTGGGCCCAAGGGAGCCCCAGCATTTT.

Ten or more counts support this clonotype. The chain has TRBV4-1 and TRBJ2-1, with D possibly being TRBD1 (5 bases). Germline V gives CDR1 MGHRA, CDR2 YSYEKL. The CDR3 spans 13 residues. Trimming took off 3 bases at V and 4 bases at J, with 7 bases between the two ends. CDR3 residues: CASSQGLYNEQFF. For the CDR3, the DNA is TGCGCCAGCAGCCAGGGGCTATACAATGAGCAGTTCTTC.

This chain joins TRBV5-1 and TRBJ2-5; no clear D gene. The CDR3 loop spans 12 amino acids. The V and J ends lost 4 bases and 7 bases respectively, with 11 bases between them. CDR1 is SGHRS, CDR2 YFSETQ, per germline. The CDR3 spells CASSPQMGTQYF. The CDR3 DNA sequence: TGCGCCAGCAGCCCCCAGATGGGGACCCAGTACTTC.

The chain has TRBV3-1 and TRBJ2-5; 7 positions match TRBD1. The CDR3 covers 14 residues. Germline assignment: CDR1 LGHDT and CDR2 YNNKEL (reference sequence). With V trimmed by 3 bases and J by 3 bases, 4 bases remained unmatched. The CDR3 region is CASSQPQGKETQYF. The CDR3 nucleotides are TGTGCCAGCAGCCAGCCACAGGGGAAAGAGACCCAGTACTTC.